The 15 T cell receptor beta chains presented below share a single source sample, sequenced in a study of T cell responses to AZD1222 COVID-19 vaccine. Profiled with immunoSEQ multiplex PCR; TCRdb holds only in-frame clones, not every one. This table holds around 210,000 clones, about 94% found once. The sequences come from peripheral blood, collected 28 days after the second dose of the MenACWY control vaccine. The receptors derive from an adult who received the MenACWY meningococcal vaccine as a control.

The CDR3 DNA sequence: TGTGCCAGCAGCCCCACCCTCGGGGGCTACAATGAGCAGTTCTTC. As protein: CASSPTLGGYNEQFF. The chain couples TRBV7-8 to TRBJ2-1; D is perhaps TRBD2 (6 bases). Germline V gene sequence: CDR1 SGHVS, CDR2 FQNEAQ. V lost 5 bases, J lost 3 bases, and 14 bases lay in between. The CDR3 runs to 15 residues. Combining the CDR3 with reference TRBV7-8 and TRBJ2-1 gives the whole variable domain GAGVSQSPRYKVAKRGQDVALRCDPISGHVSLFWYQQALGQGPEFLTYFQNEAQLDKSGLPSDRFFAERPEGSVSTLKIQRTQQEDSAVYLCASSPTLGGYNEQFFGPGTRLTVL.

The chain has TRBV5-1 and TRBJ2-2; D ambiguous. This CDR3 comprises 15 residues. Germline CDR1 reads SGHRS; CDR2 reads YFSETQ. Trimming cost V 4 bases and J 0 bases, with 10 bases left between them. CDR3 nucleotides: TGCGCCAGCAGCCCACAGTTCGCGAACACCGGGGAGCTGTTTTTT. Translated: CASSPQFANTGELFF.

The chain joins TRBV7-8 to TRBJ2-1; D might be TRBD1 or TRBD2, each matching 5 bases. Germline CDR1 is SGHVS and CDR2 is FQNEAQ. CDR3 length: 17 amino acids. Trimming pared 1 base from V and 3 bases from J, leaving 16 bases between. CDR3 DNA sequence: TGTGCCAGCAGCTTAGAAGGGACGGAGATCGTCTACAATGAGCAGTTCTTC. Protein product: CASSLEGTEIVYNEQFF.

The chain has TRBV5-1 and TRBJ1-4; perhaps TRBD1 as D (5 bases). The germline V gene encodes CDR1 SGHRS and CDR2 YFSETQ. V lost 1 base to trimming and J lost 8 bases, with 15 bases between them. The CDR3 sequence is 15 residues long. The CDR3 region has the DNA TGCGCCAGCAGCTTGCTGGGGACGGATGCCGAAAAACTGTTTTTT. It translates to CASSLLGTDAEKLFF.

This rearrangement joins TRBV28 to TRBJ1-6, with D perhaps TRBD1 (5 bases). From germline, CDR1 is MDHEN and CDR2 SYDVKM. The V gene lost 7 bases and the J gene lost 6 bases, with 19 bases spanning the gap. This CDR3 region has 16 residues. CDR3 in amino acids: CASTQTRGRPNSPLHF. The DNA for the CDR3 is TGTGCCAGCACCCAAACCCGGGGACGGCCTAATTCACCCCTCCACTTT. Combining the CDR3 with reference TRBV28 and TRBJ1-6 gives the whole variable domain DVKVTQSSRYLVKRTGEKVFLECVQDMDHENMFWYRQDPGLGLRLIYFSYDVKMKEKGDIPEGYSVSREKKERFSLILESASTNQTSMYLCASTQTRGRPNSPLHFGNGTRLTVT.

The V call is TRBV9, the J call TRBJ1-2; TRBD1 matches 11 bases. CDR3 length: 15 amino acids. The J segment lost 2 bases and the V segment lost 2 bases, leaving 2 bases of the junction unmatched. The germline gives CDR1 SGDLS, CDR2 YYNGEE. CDR3 sequence (DNA): TGTGCCAGCAGCGTTGGACAGGGGGCGAACTATGGCTACACCTTC. Amino acid sequence: CASSVGQGANYGYTF.

The chain carries TRBV7-9 and TRBJ2-6, with 9 bases that match TRBD1. CDR3 length: 19 residues. Looked up from germline, CDR1 is SEHNR and CDR2 is FQNEAQ (reference sequence). The junction had 8 bases not matched to a gene; V was cut back by 2 bases and J by 0 bases. The chain's CDR3 is CASSLPRQGDSSGANVLTF. The DNA for the CDR3 is TGTGCCAGCAGCTTACCCAGACAGGGGGATTCCTCTGGGGCCAACGTCCTGACTTTC.

V is TRBV28 and J is TRBJ1-2; TRBD1 aligns across 7 bases. CDR1 MDHEN and CDR2 SYDVKM come from the germline V gene. The CDR3 is 15 amino acids. The V segment lost 6 bases and the J segment 1 base; nucleotides outside the gene matches: 8. Written as DNA, the CDR3 is TGTGCCAGCAGCTTTCCAGGGGGATTTAACTATGGCTACACCTTC. The encoded protein is CASSFPGGFNYGYTF.

The chain has TRBV28 and TRBJ1-5; TRBD1 might be the D (5 bases). Germline values: CDR1 MDHEN, CDR2 SYDVKM. The CDR3 runs 15 residues. The V end lost 1 base, the J end lost 2 bases, and 9 bases lay between the germline ends. CDR3 in amino acids: CASSLSGSGNQPQHF. The CDR3 DNA reads as TGTGCCAGCAGTTTATCAGGGAGCGGCAATCAGCCCCAGCATTTT.

The chain links TRBV7-7 to TRBJ2-5, with 12 bases lining up with TRBD2. CDR3 length equals 16 residues. CDR1 and CDR2 (germline): SSHAT, FNYEAQ (reference sequence). Trimming cost V 5 bases and J 2 bases; bases outside gene matches: 6. The CDR3: CASSRGLAGSQETQYF. For the CDR3, the DNA is TGTGCCAGCAGCAGGGGACTAGCGGGTTCTCAAGAGACCCAGTACTTC.

V and J are TRBV9 and TRBJ2-2, with D unresolved. Germline V gene sequence: CDR1 SGDLS, CDR2 YYNGEE. This CDR3 has 13 residues. Between the trimmed V and J ends, which lost 4 bases and 2 bases, there was a span of 6 bases. The CDR3 DNA sequence: TGTGCCAGCAGCACCCTTAACACCGGGGAGCTGTTTTTT. Translated, it gives CASSTLNTGELFF.

Written as DNA, the CDR3 is TGTGCCAGCAGTTTACCCGGGGAGCTGTTTTTT. Translation: CASSLPGELFF. The chain combines TRBV12-3 or TRBV12-4 with TRBJ2-2, with D hard to call. CDR3 length: 11 amino acids. V lost 2 bases and J 6 bases, leaving 1 base between the germline ends.

Only one count was recorded for this clone. V usage is TRBV19 and J usage is TRBJ2-5; a weak D match, TRBD1 (6 bases). CDR1 is LNHDA, CDR2 SQIVND, per germline (reference sequence). V was clipped by 5 bases and J by 0 bases, with 13 bases between them. CDR3 length: 15 amino acids. The CDR3 DNA sequence: TGTGCCAGTAGTGACCGTGACAGGTACCAAGAGACCCAGTACTTC. This encodes CASSDRDRYQETQYF.

The chain employs TRBV9 and TRBJ1-1, with D unclear. This CDR3 is built from 14 residues. Germline values: CDR1 SGDLS, CDR2 YYNGEE. V was trimmed by 3 bases and J by 0 bases, leaving 9 bases between them. This chain's CDR3 is CASSGASMNTEAFF. As DNA, the CDR3 is TGTGCCAGCAGCGGCGCGTCGATGAACACTGAAGCTTTCTTT.

The gene calls are TRBV14 and TRBJ2-3; the D is unclear. CDR3 length equals 13 residues. Per the germline V gene, CDR1 is SGHDN and CDR2 is FVKESK. V lost 6 bases and J 0 bases, leaving 7 bases between the germline ends. The CDR3 nucleotides read TGTGCCAGCAGGTACCAGAGCACAGATACGCAGTATTTT. It is translated as CASRYQSTDTQYF.